This T cell receptor beta chain stems from a study of CD8 T cells in ankylosing spondylitis. Study-wide results and caveats: From matched ankylosing spondylitis synovial fluid, disease-linked clones were reportedly recovered at significantly enriched levels. A TCR beta motif made of several highly homologous variants seemed typical of ankylosing spondylitis blood.

Trimming took 3 bases from V and 3 from J; bases not matched to a gene: 7. The CDR3 runs 14 residues. CDR1 SQVTM and CDR2 ANQGSEA come from the germline V gene. Libraries of TCR beta came from quantitative 5'-RACE with molecular barcodes. Each CDR3 protein is one row after TCRdb ran MiXCR on the 5' RACE reads. Of around 300,000 distinct CDR3 sequences listed, roughly 14% were seen once; the top ten hold about 1%. This clonotype showed up just a few times. Its specificity is not known. The clonotype originates from a male donor with ankylosing spondylitis or in good health (not recorded which). J is TRBJ2-5 and V is TRBV29-1; 7 positions agree with TRBD2. Material for sequencing was blood, either unsorted or a sorted T cell fraction (not recorded which). For the CDR3, the DNA is TGCAGCGTTGAGGGGCTAGCGGTGAAAGAGACCCAGTACTTC. Its translation: CSVEGLAVKETQYF.